One T cell receptor beta chain is described in this entry. Its specificity is not known. The CDR3 runs 16 residues. Germline CDR1 and CDR2: SEHNR and FQNEAQ (reference sequence). 5' RACE that incorporated UMI labels was used to prepare the TRB cDNA libraries. One entry per CDR3 protein, without DNA, is what TCRdb gives after re-calling the 5' RACE reads. Here the sample table reports 65,000 to 90,000 distinct CDR3 sequences. This sample was taken from a study of CXCR3-negative and CXCR3-positive naive CD8 T cells. About the research overall: The study obtained 140 million or so TRB reads, about 1.5 +/- 0.3 million per library. Study-wide points: Each naive subset displayed comparably high diversity, whereas memory CD8+ cells displayed much lower diversity. Within a donor, both naive subsets shared TRBV-TRBJ usage, unlike memory cells. Relative to CXCR3-negative naive cells, CXCR3-positive naive cells had more hydrophobic TRB CDR3s.

The V call is TRBV7-9, the J call TRBJ2-7; with no DNA, the TCRdb D assignment of TRBD1 cannot be verified. The sequenced sample was naive CXCR3+ CD8+ T cells from blood. Subset here: CD45RO-CCR7+CD27+CD95- naive CD8+ T cells expressing CXCR3 (TNR3+). This receptor was taken from a human donor in good health. Some clones in this sample may be carry-over from other donors' samples. The CDR3 loop is CASSDEHKGQIYEQYF.